This T cell receptor (beta chain) was identified during a study of T cells after yellow fever vaccination. Whole-study results and caveats: FACS-sorted repertoires could harbor abundant contaminating bulk-population clonotypes.

They built TCR cDNA with 5'RACE template switching, a step that put in a universal primer site and UMIs. TCRdb re-analysed the 5' RACE reads in MiXCR, keeping a single row per CDR3 protein. The sample has 230,000 or so distinct CDR3 sequences; approximately 6.3% are singletons. The V gene lost 2 bases and the J gene lost 5 bases, with 15 bases spanning the gap. The CDR3 length is 14 residues. The germline gives CDR1 DFQATT, CDR2 SNEGSKA (reference sequence). Comment on this clonotype: Its specificity is unknown.

The receptor was isolated from a man in his thirties or forties who received the YFV17D yellow fever vaccine. V gene TRBV20-1 combines with J gene TRBJ2-5; D ambiguous. Sequencing used CD4+ T cells sorted from PBMCs, obtained on the day of the yellow fever booster vaccination. CDR3 in DNA: TGCAGTGCTAGAATGGGTCCCTCCAGGGAGACCCAGTACTTC. It encodes CSARMGPSRETQYF.